What follows describes a single T cell receptor (beta chain). What it binds is not known. Only in-frame clones appear in the TCRdb table, and some are missing; sequencing was by immunoSEQ multiplex PCR. The table includes some 11,000 clones, more than 70% detected once. This sample stems from a study of graft-versus-host responses after intestinal transplantation. Study background: Grafts that recipients had were multivisceral, liver-intestinal, or isolated intestinal transplants. Every transplant recipient was induced with anti-thymocyte globulin, then maintained on tacrolimus and steroids for about 3 years.

The study's findings and limits: GvH clones detected in recipient marrow included some appearing first in ileum or blood.

V lost 3 bases and J 5 bases, leaving 5 bases between the germline ends. CDR3 size: 11 residues. The germline V gene encodes CDR1 SGHRS and CDR2 YFSETQ. The sequence was obtained from a human patient who received an intestinal transplant, so some T cells may come from the graft donor. Sequenced here: PBMCs, sampled 120 to 130 days after transplant. This chain uses TRBV5-1 with TRBJ1-1; D not certain. The CDR3 loop is CASSYGTEAFF. The CDR3 region has the DNA TGCGCCAGCAGCTATGGGACTGAAGCTTTCTTT. The variable domain in full, with the rest retrieved from reference TRBV5-1 and TRBJ1-1, is KAGVTQTPRYLIKTRGQQVTLSCSPISGHRSVSWYQQTPGQGLQFLFEYFSETQRNKGNFPGRFSGRQFSNSRSEMNVSTLELGDSALYLCASSYGTEAFFGQGTRLTVV.